This entry features one TCR beta chain sequence. Libraries were prepared by immunoSEQ multiplex PCR; TCRdb keeps only in-frame clonotypes and omits some of them. The sample lists 2,500,000 or so clones, around 94% occurring once. Study donors comprised healthy, HIV-negative adults devoid of recent acute infection or vaccination. CD45RA-negative memory and CD45RA+ naive subsets were split from the CD4+ cells. The record originates from a study of shared clonotypes between healthy human individuals. About the study: Each donor's CD4 naive and CD4 memory cells filled three plates apiece, CD8 naive two, and CD8 memory one.

The V end lost 5 bases, the J end lost 2 bases, and 10 bases lay between the germline ends. CDR3 size: 14 residues. CDR1 and CDR2 from the germline V gene are SGHTS and YDEGEE. The receptor comes from a man between 18 and 35 years old in good health. The chain recombines TRBV5-8 with TRBJ1-4; no clear D gene. Sequenced: naive CD4+ T cells sorted from blood. Subset here: CD45RA+ positively selected. The CDR3 loop reads CASSRGWTNEKLFF. CDR3 nucleotide sequence: TGTGCCAGCAGTCGAGGATGGACTAATGAAAAACTGTTTTTT.